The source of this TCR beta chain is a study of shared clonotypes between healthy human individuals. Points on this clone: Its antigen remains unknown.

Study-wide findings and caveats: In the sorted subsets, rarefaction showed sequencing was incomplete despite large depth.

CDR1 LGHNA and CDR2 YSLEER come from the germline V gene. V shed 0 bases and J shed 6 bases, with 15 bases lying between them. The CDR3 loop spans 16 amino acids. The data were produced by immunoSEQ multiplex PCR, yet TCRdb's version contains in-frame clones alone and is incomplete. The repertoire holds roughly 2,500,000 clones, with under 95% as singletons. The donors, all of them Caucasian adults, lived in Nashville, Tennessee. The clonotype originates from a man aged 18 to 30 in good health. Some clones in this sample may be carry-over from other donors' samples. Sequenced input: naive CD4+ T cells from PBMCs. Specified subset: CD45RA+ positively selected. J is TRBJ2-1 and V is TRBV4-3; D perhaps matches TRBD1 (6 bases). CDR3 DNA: TGCGCCAGCAGCCAAGAGACAGGTCGAGCACGCAATGAGCAGTTCTTC. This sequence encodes CASSQETGRARNEQFF.